Reported below is one TCR beta chain. Its target is not known. With a J-beta primer mix and a sample-barcoded 5' primer, a second PCR ran about 7 to 11 cycles. Samples each returned at least 2.5 million CDR3-containing paired-end reads. MiXCR was run by TCRdb on the 5' RACE reads, yielding one entry per CDR3 protein. The profile shows roughly 830,000 distinct CDR3 sequences, less than 80% of them singletons. The data originate from a study of blood T cells in healthy people across ages. The study, taken as a whole, reports: The long-lived group displayed more naive CD4+ cells, plus higher diversity, than the aged donors did. Significant beta diversity loss was already apparent by age roughly 43, declining roughly linearly.

This CDR3 has 13 amino acids. Germline V gene sequence: CDR1 SQVTM, CDR2 ANQGSEA. V lost 4 bases to trimming and J lost 5 bases; unmatched junction nucleotides: 5. J is TRBJ2-3 and V is TRBV29-1; 8 nucleotides match TRBD2. This receptor was taken from a man younger than 40 in good health. Sequenced input: blood. The CDR3 sequence: CSVGKRGIDTQYF. The CDR3 DNA follows: TGCAGCGTTGGAAAGCGGGGGATAGATACGCAGTATTTT.